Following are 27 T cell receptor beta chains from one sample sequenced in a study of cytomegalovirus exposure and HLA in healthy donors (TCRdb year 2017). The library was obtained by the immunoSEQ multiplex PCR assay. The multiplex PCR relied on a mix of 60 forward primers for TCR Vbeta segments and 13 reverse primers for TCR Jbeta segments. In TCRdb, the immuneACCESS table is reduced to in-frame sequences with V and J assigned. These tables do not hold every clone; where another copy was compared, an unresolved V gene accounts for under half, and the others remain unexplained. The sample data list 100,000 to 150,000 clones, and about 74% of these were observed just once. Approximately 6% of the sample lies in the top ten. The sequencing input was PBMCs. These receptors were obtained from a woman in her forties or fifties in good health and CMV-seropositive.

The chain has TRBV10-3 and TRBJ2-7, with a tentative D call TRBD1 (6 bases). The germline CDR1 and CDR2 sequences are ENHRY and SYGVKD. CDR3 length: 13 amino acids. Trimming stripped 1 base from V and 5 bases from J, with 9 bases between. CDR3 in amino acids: CAISEFGGDEQYF. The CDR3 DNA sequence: TGTGCCATCAGTGAGTTTGGGGGCGACGAGCAGTACTTC.

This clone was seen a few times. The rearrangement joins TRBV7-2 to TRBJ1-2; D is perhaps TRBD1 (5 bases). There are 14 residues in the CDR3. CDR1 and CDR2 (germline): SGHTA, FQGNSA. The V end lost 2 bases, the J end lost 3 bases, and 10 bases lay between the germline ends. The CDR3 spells CASSLFRGDYGYTF. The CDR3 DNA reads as TGTGCCAGCAGCTTATTTCGGGGGGACTATGGCTACACCTTC. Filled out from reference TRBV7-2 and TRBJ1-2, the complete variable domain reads GAGVSQSPSNKVTEKGKDVELRCDPISGHTALYWYRQSLGQGLEFLIYFQGNSAPDKSGLPSDRFSAERTGGSVSTLTIQRTQQEDSAVYLCASSLFRGDYGYTFGSGTRLTVV.

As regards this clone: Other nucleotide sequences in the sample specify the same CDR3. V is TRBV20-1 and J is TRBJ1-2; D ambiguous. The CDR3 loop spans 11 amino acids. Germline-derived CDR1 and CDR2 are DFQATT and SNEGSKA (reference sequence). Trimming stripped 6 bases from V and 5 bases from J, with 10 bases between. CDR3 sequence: CSAPLAYGYTF. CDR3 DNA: TGCAGTGCGCCACTTGCTTATGGCTACACCTTC.

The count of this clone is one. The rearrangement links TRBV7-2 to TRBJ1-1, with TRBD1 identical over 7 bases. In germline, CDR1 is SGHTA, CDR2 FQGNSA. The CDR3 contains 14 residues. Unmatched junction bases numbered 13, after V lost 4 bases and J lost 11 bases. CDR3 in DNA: TGTGCCAGCAGCTCCAGCCCGAAAGGGGGCACCGCTTTCTTT. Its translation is CASSSSPKGGTAFF.

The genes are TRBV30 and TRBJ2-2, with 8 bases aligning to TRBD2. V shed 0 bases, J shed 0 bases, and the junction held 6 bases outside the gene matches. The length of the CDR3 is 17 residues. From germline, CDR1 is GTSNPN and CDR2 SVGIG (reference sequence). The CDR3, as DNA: TGTGCCTGGAGTGTACGGCTAGCGGGTGCGAACACCGGGGAGCTGTTTTTT. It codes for CAWSVRLAGANTGELFF.

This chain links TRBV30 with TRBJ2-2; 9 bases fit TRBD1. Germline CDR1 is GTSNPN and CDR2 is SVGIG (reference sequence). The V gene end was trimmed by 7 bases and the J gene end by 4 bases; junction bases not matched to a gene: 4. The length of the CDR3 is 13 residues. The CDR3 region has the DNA TGTGCCTTTGGGACAGGGTCCACCGGGGAGCTGTTTTTT. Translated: CAFGTGSTGELFF.

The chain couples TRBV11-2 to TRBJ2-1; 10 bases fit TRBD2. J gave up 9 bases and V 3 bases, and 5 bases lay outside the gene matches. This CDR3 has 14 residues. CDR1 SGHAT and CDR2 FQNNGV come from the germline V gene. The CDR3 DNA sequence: TGTGCCAGCAGCTTGGCTACTAGCGGGGCTGAGCAGTTCTTC. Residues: CASSLATSGAEQFF.

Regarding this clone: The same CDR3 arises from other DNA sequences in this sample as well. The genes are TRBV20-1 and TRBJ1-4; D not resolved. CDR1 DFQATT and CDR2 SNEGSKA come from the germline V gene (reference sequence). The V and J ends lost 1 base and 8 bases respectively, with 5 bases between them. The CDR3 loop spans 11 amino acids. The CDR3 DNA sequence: TGCAGTGCTAGAGTCAGGGAAAAACTGTTTTTT. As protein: CSARVREKLFF.

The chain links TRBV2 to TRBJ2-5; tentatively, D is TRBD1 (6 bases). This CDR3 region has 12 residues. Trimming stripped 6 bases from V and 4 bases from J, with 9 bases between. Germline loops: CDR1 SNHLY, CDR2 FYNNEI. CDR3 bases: TGTGCCAGCAGGGAACAGGGAGAGACCCAGTACTTC. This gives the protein CASREQGETQYF.

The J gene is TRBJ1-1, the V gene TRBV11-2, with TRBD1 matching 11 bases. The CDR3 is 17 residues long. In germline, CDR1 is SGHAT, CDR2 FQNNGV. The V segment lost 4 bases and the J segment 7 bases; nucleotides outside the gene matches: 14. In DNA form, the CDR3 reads TGTGCCAGCAGCTCGTTCGTGGACAGGGGGCTAGCCTTTGAAGCTTTCTTT. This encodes CASSSFVDRGLAFEAFF.

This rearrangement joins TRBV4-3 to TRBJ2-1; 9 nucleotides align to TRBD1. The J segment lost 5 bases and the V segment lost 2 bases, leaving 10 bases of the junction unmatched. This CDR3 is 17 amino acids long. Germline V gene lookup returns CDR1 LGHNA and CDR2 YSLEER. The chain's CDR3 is CASSQRVRDRVNNEQFF. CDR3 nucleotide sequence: TGCGCCAGCAGCCAAAGGGTCCGGGACAGGGTTAACAATGAGCAGTTCTTC.

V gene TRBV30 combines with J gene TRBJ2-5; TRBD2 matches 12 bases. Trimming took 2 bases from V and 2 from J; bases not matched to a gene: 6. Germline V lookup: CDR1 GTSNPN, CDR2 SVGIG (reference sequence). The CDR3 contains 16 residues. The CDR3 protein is CAWSTSGGSYQETQYF. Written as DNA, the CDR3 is TGTGCCTGGAGTACTAGCGGGGGGTCTTATCAAGAGACCCAGTACTTC.

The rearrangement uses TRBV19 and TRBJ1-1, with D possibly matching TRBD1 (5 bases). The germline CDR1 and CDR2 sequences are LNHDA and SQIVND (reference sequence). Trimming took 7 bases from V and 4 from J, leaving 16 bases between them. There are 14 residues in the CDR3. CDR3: CASTPAQGPTEAFF. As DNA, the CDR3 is TGTGCCAGTACCCCAGCTCAGGGTCCCACTGAAGCTTTCTTT.

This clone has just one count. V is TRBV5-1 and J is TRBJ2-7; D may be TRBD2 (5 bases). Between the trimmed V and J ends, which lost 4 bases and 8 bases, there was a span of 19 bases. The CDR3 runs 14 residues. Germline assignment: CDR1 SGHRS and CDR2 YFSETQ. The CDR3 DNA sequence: TGCGCCAGCAGCCCCGGGGATGTTTACGCTAAGCAGTACTTC. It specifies CASSPGDVYAKQYF.

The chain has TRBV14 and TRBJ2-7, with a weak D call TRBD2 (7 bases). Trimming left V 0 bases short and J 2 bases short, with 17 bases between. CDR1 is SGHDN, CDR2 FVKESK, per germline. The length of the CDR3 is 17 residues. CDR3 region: CASSQDLGGGSTYEQYF. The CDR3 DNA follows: TGTGCCAGCAGCCAAGATCTGGGGGGGGGCTCTACCTACGAGCAGTACTTC.

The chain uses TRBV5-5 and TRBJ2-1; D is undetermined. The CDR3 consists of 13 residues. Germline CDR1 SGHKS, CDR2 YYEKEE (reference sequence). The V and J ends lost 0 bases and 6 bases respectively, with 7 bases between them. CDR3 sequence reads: CASSLELRNEQFF. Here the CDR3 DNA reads TGTGCCAGCAGCTTGGAGTTGCGCAATGAGCAGTTCTTC.

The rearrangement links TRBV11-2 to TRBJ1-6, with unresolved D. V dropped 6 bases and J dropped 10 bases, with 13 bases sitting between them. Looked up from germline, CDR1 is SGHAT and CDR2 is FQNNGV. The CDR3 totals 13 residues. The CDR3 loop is CASSATGDSPLHF. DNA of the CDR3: TGTGCCAGCAGTGCAACGGGAGACTCACCCCTCCACTTT.

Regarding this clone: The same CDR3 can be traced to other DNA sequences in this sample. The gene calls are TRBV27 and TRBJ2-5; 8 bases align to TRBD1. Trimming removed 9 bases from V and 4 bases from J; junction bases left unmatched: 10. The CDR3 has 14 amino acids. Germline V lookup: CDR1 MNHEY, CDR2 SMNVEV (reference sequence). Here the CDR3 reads CASSKTGVGETQYF. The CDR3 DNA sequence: TGTGCCAGTAGTAAGACAGGGGTGGGAGAGACCCAGTACTTC.

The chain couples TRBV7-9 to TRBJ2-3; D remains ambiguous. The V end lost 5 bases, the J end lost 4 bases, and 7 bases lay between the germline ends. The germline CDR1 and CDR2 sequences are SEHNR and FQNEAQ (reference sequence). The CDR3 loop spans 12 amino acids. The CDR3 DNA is TGTGCCAGCAGCCCGCGGCCAGATACGCAGTATTTT. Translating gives CASSPRPDTQYF.

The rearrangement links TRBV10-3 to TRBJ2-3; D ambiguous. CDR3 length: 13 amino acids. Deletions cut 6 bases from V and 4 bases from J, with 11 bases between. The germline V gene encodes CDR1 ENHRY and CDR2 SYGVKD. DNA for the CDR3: TGTGCCATCAGCCCCGCGGCTGCAGATACGCAGTATTTT. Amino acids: CAISPAAADTQYF.

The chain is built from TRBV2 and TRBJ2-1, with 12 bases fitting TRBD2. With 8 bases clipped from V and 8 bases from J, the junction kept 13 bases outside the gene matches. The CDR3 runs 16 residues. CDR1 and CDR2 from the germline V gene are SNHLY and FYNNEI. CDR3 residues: CASWASGGAGSDEQFF. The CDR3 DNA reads TGTGCCAGCTGGGCTAGCGGGGGGGCAGGTAGCGATGAGCAGTTCTTC.

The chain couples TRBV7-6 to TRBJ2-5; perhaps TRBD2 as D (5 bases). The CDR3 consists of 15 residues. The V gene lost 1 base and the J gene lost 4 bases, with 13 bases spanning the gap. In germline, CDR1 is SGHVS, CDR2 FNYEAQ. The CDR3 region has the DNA TGTGCCAGCAGCTTAGGTGTCGGAGGTGTAGAGACCCAGTACTTC. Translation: CASSLGVGGVETQYF. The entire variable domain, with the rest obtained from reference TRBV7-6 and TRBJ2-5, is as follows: GAGVSQSPRYKVTKRGQDVALRCDPISGHVSLYWYRQALGQGPEFLTYFNYEAQQDKSGLPNDRFSAERPEGSISTLTIQRTEQRDSAMYRCASSLGVGGVETQYFGPGTRLLVL.

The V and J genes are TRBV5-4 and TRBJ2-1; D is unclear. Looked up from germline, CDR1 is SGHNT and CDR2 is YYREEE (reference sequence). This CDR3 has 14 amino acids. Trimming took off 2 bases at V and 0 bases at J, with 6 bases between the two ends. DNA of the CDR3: TGTGCCAGCAGCTTACCGAGCTCCTACAATGAGCAGTTCTTC. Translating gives CASSLPSSYNEQFF.

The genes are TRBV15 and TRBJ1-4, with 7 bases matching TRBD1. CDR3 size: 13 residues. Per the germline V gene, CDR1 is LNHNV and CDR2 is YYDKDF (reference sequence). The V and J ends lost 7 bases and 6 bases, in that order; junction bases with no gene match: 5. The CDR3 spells CATTRGPDEKLFF. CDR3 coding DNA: TGTGCCACCACTAGGGGGCCGGATGAAAAACTGTTTTTT.

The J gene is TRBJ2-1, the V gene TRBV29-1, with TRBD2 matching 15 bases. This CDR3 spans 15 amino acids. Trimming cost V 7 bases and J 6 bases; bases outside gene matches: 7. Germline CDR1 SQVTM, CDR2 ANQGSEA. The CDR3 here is CSASRTSGGANEQFF. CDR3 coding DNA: TGCAGCGCCTCAAGGACTAGCGGGGGGGCCAATGAGCAGTTCTTC.

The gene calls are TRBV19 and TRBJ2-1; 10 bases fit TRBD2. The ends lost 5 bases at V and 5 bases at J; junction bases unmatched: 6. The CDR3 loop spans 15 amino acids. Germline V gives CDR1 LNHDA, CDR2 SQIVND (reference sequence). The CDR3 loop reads CASSPSGGEDNEQFF. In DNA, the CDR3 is TGTGCCAGTAGTCCAAGCGGGGGGGAGGACAATGAGCAGTTCTTC.

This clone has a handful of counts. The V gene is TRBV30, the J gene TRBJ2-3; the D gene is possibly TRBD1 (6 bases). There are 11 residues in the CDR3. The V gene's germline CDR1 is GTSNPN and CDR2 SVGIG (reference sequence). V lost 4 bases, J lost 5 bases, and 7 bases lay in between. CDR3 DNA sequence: TGTGCCTGGACCAGGGGAGATACGCAGTATTTT. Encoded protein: CAWTRGDTQYF. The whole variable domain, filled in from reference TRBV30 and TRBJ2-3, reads SQTIHQWPATLVQPVGSPLSLECTVEGTSNPNLYWYRQAAGRGLQLLFYSVGIGQISSEVPQNLSASRPQDRQFILSSKKLLLSDSGFYLCAWTRGDTQYFGPGTRLTVL.